The 12 T cell receptor beta chains reported below all come from one sample, sequenced in a study of response to subunit inactivated influenza vaccine. TCRdb re-called the RT-PCR reads with MiXCR, one entry per CDR3 protein. The repertoire holds over 450,000 distinct CDR3 sequences, 10% to 15% seen once, with around 13% in the top ten. This material consisted of PBMCs from blood, taken roughly 48 days after vaccination. These receptor sequences come from a man aged 45-60 years who received an inactivated influenza vaccine.

The genes are TRBV15 and TRBJ2-5, with a possible D match to TRBD2 (7 bases). The CDR3 has 15 residues. The germline gives CDR1 LNHNV, CDR2 YYDKDF (reference sequence). Trimming took 1 base from V and 5 from J, leaving 14 bases between them. CDR3 region: CATSRAWGGEETQYF. For the CDR3, the DNA is TGTGCCACCAGCAGAGCCTGGGGGGGCGAGGAGACCCAGTACTTC.

The chain joins TRBV7-9 to TRBJ2-2; tentatively, D is TRBD2 (5 bases). Per germline, CDR1 SEHNR and CDR2 FQNEAQ (reference sequence). This CDR3 comprises 14 residues. With 2 bases removed from V and 3 bases from J, the gap between germline ends came to 7 bases. CDR3 in amino acids: CASSLWGDTGELFF. CDR3 coding DNA: TGTGCCAGCAGCTTATGGGGAGACACCGGGGAGCTGTTTTTT.

The chain is built from TRBV20-1 and TRBJ2-2; 9 bases map to TRBD1. Germline lookup yields CDR1 DFQATT and CDR2 SNEGSKA (reference sequence). V dropped 1 base and J dropped 0; count of bases not matched to a gene: 12. The length of the CDR3 is 19 residues. The CDR3 DNA reads TGCAGTGCTAGAGCAACACCGGGACAGGGATATTCGAACACCGGGGAGCTGTTTTTT. Residues: CSARATPGQGYSNTGELFF.

V and J are TRBV6-2 or TRBV6-3 and TRBJ2-7; D is perhaps TRBD2 (5 bases). The germline V gene encodes CDR1 MNHEY and CDR2 SVGEGT. This CDR3 contains 15 residues. The V end lost 4 bases, the J end lost 1 base, and 14 bases lay between the germline ends. The DNA for the CDR3 is TGTGCCAGCAGTTCGACTATATCGATTTCCTACGAGCAGTACTTC. Encoded protein: CASSSTISISYEQYF.

In its sample, this clonotype was seen a few times. V gene TRBV7-8 combines with J gene TRBJ2-7, with D tentatively TRBD1 or TRBD2 (5 bases each). Germline lookup yields CDR1 SGHVS and CDR2 FQNEAQ. V was clipped by 3 bases and J by 3 bases, with 15 bases between them. The CDR3 sequence is 15 residues long. This CDR3 reads CASSLVRGRVYEQYF. The CDR3 DNA follows: TGTGCCAGCAGCTTGGTCCGGGGACGAGTCTACGAGCAGTACTTC. Full variable domain (rest looked up from reference TRBV7-8 and TRBJ2-7): GAGVSQSPRYKVAKRGQDVALRCDPISGHVSLFWYQQALGQGPEFLTYFQNEAQLDKSGLPSDRFFAERPEGSVSTLKIQRTQQEDSAVYLCASSLVRGRVYEQYFGPGTRLTVT.

The CDR3 DNA reads TGTGCCAGCAGCTTCCCGACTAGCGGGAGGGATACGCAGTATTTT. Translating it yields CASSFPTSGRDTQYF. The chain links TRBV7-9 to TRBJ2-3; 13 bases fit TRBD2. With 3 bases clipped from V and 6 bases from J, the junction kept 3 bases outside the gene matches. Per the germline V gene, CDR1 is SEHNR and CDR2 is FQNEAQ (reference sequence). The CDR3 loop spans 15 amino acids.

This clonotype has a handful of counts. V and J are TRBV5-1 and TRBJ2-7; unclear D gene. V was pared by 4 bases and J by 4 bases, with 15 bases between. The CDR3 is 14 amino acids. The germline CDR1 and CDR2 sequences are SGHRS and YFSETQ. CDR3 residues: CASSPGGIGYEQYF. In DNA form, the CDR3 reads TGCGCCAGCAGCCCGGGCGGTATAGGGTACGAGCAGTACTTC.

This clonotype was seen more than once but under ten times. The rearrangement joins TRBV9 to TRBJ2-2, with D possibly matching TRBD1 (5 bases). The CDR3 contains 18 residues. Trimming cost V 0 bases and J 4 bases, with 19 bases left between them. Germline assignment: CDR1 SGDLS and CDR2 YYNGEE. CDR3 DNA sequence: TGTGCCAGCAGCGTAGGGCAGGGTCCCCCCCTGACCACCGGGGAGCTGTTTTTT. Translating gives CASSVGQGPPLTTGELFF.

This chain links TRBV7-2 with TRBJ2-1; 7 positions agree with TRBD1. Germline V lookup: CDR1 SGHTA, CDR2 FQGNSA. V was clipped by 1 base and J by 4 bases; unmatched bases: 7. The CDR3 extends over 16 amino acids. Here the CDR3 DNA reads TGTGCCAGCAGCTTAGAAGCAGGACAGGCATACAATGAGCAGTTCTTC. Protein: CASSLEAGQAYNEQFF. Using reference TRBV7-2 and TRBJ2-1 for the parts outside the CDR3, the full variable domain is GAGVSQSPSNKVTEKGKDVELRCDPISGHTALYWYRQSLGQGLEFLIYFQGNSAPDKSGLPSDRFSAERTGGSVSTLTIQRTQQEDSAVYLCASSLEAGQAYNEQFFGPGTRLTVL.

This clonotype came up once. A much larger clone sits a single nucleotide away, making a read error possible. This sequence joins TRBV5-1 and TRBJ2-1; D gene ambiguous. V was shortened by 3 bases and J by 5 bases, with 9 bases between the two germline ends. Per the germline V gene, CDR1 is SGHRS and CDR2 is YFSETQ. The CDR3 extends over 13 amino acids. CDR3 nucleotides: TGCGCCAGCAGCTATACAAGAGACAATGAGCAGTTCTTC. Translating gives CASSYTRDNEQFF.

J is TRBJ2-5 and V is TRBV6-5; TRBD1 might be the D (6 bases). From germline, CDR1 is MNHEY and CDR2 SVGAGI. The CDR3 totals 14 residues. V was pared by 2 bases and J by 5 bases, with 12 bases between. Here the CDR3 reads CASSYNRVGETQYF. In DNA form, the CDR3 reads TGTGCCAGCAGTTACAACAGGGTGGGGGAGACCCAGTACTTC.

The chain has TRBV2 and TRBJ2-7; 9 bases fit TRBD1. With 5 bases clipped from V and 5 bases from J, the junction kept 7 bases outside the gene matches. The germline V gene encodes CDR1 SNHLY and CDR2 FYNNEI. The CDR3 covers 14 residues. The CDR3 DNA follows: TGTGCCAGCAGTACCGGGACAGGGTTGAACGAGCAGTACTTC. Translating it yields CASSTGTGLNEQYF.